This T cell receptor beta chain was identified in a study of Graves' ophthalmopathy and Graves' hyperthyroidism. Study observations and caveats: Blood was where most expanded thyroid clonotypes above 0.001 frequency also turned up.

Amplification of the TCR beta CDR3 regions used RNA transcripts (as template). Scientists carried out first-round RT-PCR using HTBI primers and then a second-round multiplex PCR. TCRdb reprocessed the multiplex PCR reads via MiXCR and lists one record per CDR3 protein. The sample records more than 1,000,000 distinct CDR3 sequences, about 36% being singletons. From germline, CDR1 is ENHRY and CDR2 SYGVKD. V gave up 9 bases and J gave up 3 bases; unmatched junction bases: 8. The CDR3 runs 13 residues. This clonotype has ten or more counts. The antigen is not known. Hyperthyroidism patients were newly diagnosed, ill under 2 months, and aged 18 to 65 years. Physicians reached a diagnosis by relying on clinical symptoms, serum thyroxine, TRAb, thyroid ultrasound and orbital computed tomography.

The sequence was obtained from an adult man with Graves' hyperthyroidism. The genes are TRBV10-3 and TRBJ2-7; 7 nucleotides match TRBD1. Sample: peripheral blood or thyroid tissue (not recorded which). CDR3 sequence reads: CAMSTGWIYEQYF. The CDR3 DNA reads as TGTGCCATGTCGACAGGGTGGATCTACGAGCAGTACTTC.